This T cell receptor beta chain emerged from a study of blood T cells in healthy people across ages. Study context: Researchers report that template switching captured about one barcoded beta molecule per two T cells. Study-level results: It was not possible, with unsorted PBMCs, to conclusively compare naive and antigen-experienced cells.

Primed by a sample-barcoded 5' primer and a J-beta primer mix, a second PCR proceeded for 7 to 11 cycles. Each cDNA molecule was tagged by a template-switch adaptor with 12 random nucleotides. TCRdb re-called the 5' RACE reads with MiXCR, one entry per CDR3 protein. This sample has approximately 850,000 distinct CDR3 sequences, with about three fifths found just once. V was pared by 3 bases and J by 1 base, with 22 bases between. The CDR3 has 19 amino acids. Germline V gene data show CDR1 as SGHTA and CDR2 as FQGTGA. Of note for this clonotype: Its antigen is not identified.

This chain joins TRBV7-3 and TRBJ2-4; D is perhaps TRBD2 (6 bases). The TCR was taken from a man aged 30 to 45 in good health. Sequenced input: blood. The CDR3 is CASSFVYAGISRAKNIQYF. DNA of the CDR3: TGTGCCAGCAGCTTCGTATATGCGGGGATTAGCCGGGCCAAAAACATTCAGTACTTC. The full variable domain, rest sourced from reference TRBV7-3 and TRBJ2-4, is GAGVSQTPSNKVTEKGKYVELRCDPISGHTALYWYRQSLGQGPEFLIYFQGTGAADDSGLPNDRFFAVRPEGSVSTLKIQRTERGDSAVYLCASSFVYAGISRAKNIQYFGAGTRLSVL.